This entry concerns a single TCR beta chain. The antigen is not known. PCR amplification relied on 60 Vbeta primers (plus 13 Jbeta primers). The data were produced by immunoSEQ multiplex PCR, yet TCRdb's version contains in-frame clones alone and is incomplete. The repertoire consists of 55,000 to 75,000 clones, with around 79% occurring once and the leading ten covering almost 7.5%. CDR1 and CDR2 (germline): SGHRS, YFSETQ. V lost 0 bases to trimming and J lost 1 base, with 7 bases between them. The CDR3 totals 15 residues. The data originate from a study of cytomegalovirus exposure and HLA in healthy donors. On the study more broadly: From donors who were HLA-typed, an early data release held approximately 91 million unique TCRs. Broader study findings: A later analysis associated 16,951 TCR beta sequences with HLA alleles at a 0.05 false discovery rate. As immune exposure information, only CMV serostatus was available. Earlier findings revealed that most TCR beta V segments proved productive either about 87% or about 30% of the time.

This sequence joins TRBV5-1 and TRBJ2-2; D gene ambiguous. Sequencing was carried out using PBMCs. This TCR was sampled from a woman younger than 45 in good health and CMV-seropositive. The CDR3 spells CASSLEARNTGELFF. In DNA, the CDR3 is TGCGCCAGCAGCTTGGAAGCGCGGAACACCGGGGAGCTGTTTTTT.